Listed here is a single TCR beta chain. Germline values: CDR1 PRHDT, CDR2 FYEKMQ (reference sequence). V lost 5 bases, J lost 4 bases, and 9 bases stayed unmatched. The CDR3 extends over 15 amino acids. Next came a second PCR, run for roughly 7 to 12 cycles, which used a sample-barcoded 5' primer along with a J-beta primer mix. From the 5' RACE reads, TCRdb called clonotypes with MiXCR, one entry per CDR3 protein. The table records around 1,000,000 distinct CDR3 sequences, under 40% of them present only once. This entry belongs to a study of blood T cells in healthy people across ages. The sample comprised blood. V and J are TRBV13 and TRBJ1-2; 8 bases are shared with TRBD1. The TCR originated in a man younger than 30 in good health. In DNA, the CDR3 is TGTGCCAGCAGCACCCGAGGACAGGGCCTCTATGGCTACACCTTC. The encoded protein is CASSTRGQGLYGYTF.